The source of this T cell receptor (beta chain) is a study of neurological immune-mediated disorders. The study, taken as a whole, reports: There were no CDR3 amino acid sequences shared by expanded clones across subjects, a result suggesting private repertoires in all groups.

In TCRdb, the 5' RACE reads were re-called with MiXCR into one record per CDR3 protein. This sample has 20,000 to 30,000 distinct CDR3 sequences; less than 15% occur once, and the top ten carry around 13%. This clonotype counts as large. Antigen: not known. The germline V gene has CDR1 DFQATT and CDR2 SNEGSKA (reference sequence). Trimming left V 1 base short and J 5 bases short, with 11 bases between. The CDR3 is 13 amino acids. This sequence joins TRBV20-1 and TRBJ1-1; tentative D call: TRBD1 (6 bases). Sequencing was performed on PBMCs. This clonotype was obtained from a woman aged 55-75 years with HTLV-1-associated myelopathy (HAM/TSP). This CDR3 is CSARGQAGTEAFF. CDR3 nucleotides: TGCAGTGCTAGAGGACAGGCGGGAACTGAAGCTTTCTTT.